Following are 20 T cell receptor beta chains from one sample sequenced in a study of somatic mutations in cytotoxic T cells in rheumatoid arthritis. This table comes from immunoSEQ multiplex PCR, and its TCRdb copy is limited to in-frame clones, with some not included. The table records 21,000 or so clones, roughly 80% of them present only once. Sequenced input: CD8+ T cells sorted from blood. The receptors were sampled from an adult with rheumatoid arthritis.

DNA for the CDR3: TGTGCCAGTAGTATAGATCTATCCTGGATCGCTGGGGCCAACGTCCTGACTTTC. Translated, it gives CASSIDLSWIAGANVLTF. The chain combines TRBV19 with TRBJ2-6; no reliable D call. Looked up from germline, CDR1 is LNHDA and CDR2 is SQIVND (reference sequence). The CDR3 runs to 18 residues. V was cut by 0 bases and J by 2 bases, with 14 bases left in between.

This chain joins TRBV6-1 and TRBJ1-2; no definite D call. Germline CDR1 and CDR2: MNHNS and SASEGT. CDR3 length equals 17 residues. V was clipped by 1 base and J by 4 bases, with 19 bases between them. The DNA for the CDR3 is TGTGCCAGCAGTGAAGGGGCCCTGGAGGGTTGGTCCTATGGCTACACCTTC. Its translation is CASSEGALEGWSYGYTF.

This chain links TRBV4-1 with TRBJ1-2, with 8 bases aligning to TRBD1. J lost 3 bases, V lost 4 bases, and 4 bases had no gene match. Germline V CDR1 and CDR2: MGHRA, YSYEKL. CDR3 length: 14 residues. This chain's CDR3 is CASSPGQGHYGYTF. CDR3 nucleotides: TGCGCCAGCAGCCCAGGACAGGGTCACTATGGCTACACCTTC.

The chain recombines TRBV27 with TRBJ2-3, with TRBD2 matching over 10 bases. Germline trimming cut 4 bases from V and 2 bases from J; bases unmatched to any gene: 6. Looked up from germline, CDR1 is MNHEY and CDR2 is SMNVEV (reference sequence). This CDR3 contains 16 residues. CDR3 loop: CASSSRAGGTTDTQYF. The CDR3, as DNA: TGTGCCAGCAGTTCCCGAGCGGGGGGGACCACAGATACGCAGTATTTT.

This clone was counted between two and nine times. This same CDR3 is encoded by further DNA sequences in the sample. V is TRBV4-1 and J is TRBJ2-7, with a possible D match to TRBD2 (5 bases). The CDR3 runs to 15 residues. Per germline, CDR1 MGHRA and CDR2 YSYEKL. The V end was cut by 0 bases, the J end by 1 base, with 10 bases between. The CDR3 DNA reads TGCGCCAGCAGCCAAGATTTCCCGGGGTCCTACGAGCAGTACTTC. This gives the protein CASSQDFPGSYEQYF.

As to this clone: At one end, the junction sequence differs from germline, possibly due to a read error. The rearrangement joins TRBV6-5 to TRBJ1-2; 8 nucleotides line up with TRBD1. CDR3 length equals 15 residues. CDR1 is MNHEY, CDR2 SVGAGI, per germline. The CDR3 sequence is CTSSYSDRADYGYTF. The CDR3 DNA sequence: TGTACCAGCAGTTACTCGGACAGGGCGGACTATGGCTACACCTTC.

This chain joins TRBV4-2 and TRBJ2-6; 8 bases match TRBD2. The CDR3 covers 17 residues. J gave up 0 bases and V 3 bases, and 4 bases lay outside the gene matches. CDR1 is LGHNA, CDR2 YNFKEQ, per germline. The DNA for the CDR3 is TGTGCCAGCAGCCAGAGCGGGGGATACTCTGGGGCCAACGTCCTGACTTTC. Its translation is CASSQSGGYSGANVLTF.

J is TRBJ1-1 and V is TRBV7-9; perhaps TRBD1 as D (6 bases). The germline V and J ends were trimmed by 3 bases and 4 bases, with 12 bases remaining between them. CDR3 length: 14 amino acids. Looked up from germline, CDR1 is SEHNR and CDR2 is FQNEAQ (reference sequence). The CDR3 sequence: CASSFLGGGTEAFF. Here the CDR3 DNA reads TGTGCCAGCAGCTTCCTCGGAGGGGGCACTGAAGCTTTCTTT.

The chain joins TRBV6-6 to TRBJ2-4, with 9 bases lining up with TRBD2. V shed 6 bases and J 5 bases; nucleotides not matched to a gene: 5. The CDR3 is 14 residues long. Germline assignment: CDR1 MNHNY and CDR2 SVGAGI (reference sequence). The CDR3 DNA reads TGTGCCAGCAGGTCTAGACTAGCGGAAAACATTCAGTACTTC. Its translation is CASRSRLAENIQYF.

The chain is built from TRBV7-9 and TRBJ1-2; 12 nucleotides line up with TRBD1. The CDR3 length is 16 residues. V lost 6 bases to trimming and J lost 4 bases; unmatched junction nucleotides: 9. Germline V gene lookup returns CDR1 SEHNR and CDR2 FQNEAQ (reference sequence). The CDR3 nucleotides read TGTGCCAGCAGGGGGGACAGGGGGCAGTCGGGCTATGGCTACACCTTC. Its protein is CASRGDRGQSGYGYTF.

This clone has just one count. The chain's CDR3 is CASSSGLAGAYSYEQYF. The CDR3 region has the DNA TGTGCCAGCAGCTCGGGACTAGCGGGGGCTTACTCCTACGAGCAGTACTTC. The chain couples TRBV7-2 to TRBJ2-7; 14 bases align to TRBD2. The germline V gene encodes CDR1 SGHTA and CDR2 FQGNSA. This CDR3 contains 17 residues. Trimming removed 4 bases from V and 0 bases from J; junction bases left unmatched: 5.

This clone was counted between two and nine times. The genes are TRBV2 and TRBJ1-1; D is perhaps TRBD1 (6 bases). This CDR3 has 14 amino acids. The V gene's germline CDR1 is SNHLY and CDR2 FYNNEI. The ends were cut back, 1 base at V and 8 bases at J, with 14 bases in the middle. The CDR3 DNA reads TGTGCCAGCAGTGAAGTGGGACACTTAAGCGAAGCTTTCTTT. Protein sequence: CASSEVGHLSEAFF.

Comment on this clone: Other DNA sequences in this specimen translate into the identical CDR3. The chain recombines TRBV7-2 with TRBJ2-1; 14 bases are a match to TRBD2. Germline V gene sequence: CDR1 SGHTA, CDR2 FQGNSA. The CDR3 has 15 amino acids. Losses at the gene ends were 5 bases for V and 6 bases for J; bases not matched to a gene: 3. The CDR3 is CASSPGLAGANEQFF. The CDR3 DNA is TGTGCCAGCAGCCCGGGACTAGCGGGGGCCAATGAGCAGTTCTTC.

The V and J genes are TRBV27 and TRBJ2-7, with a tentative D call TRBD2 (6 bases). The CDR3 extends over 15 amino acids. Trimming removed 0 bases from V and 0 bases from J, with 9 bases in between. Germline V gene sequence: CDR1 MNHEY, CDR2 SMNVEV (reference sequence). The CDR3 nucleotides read TGTGCCAGCAGTTTATCCGGGACTTTCTCCTACGAGCAGTACTTC. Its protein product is CASSLSGTFSYEQYF.

The CDR3 sequence is CASSLKGSYEQYF. Here the CDR3 DNA reads TGTGCCAGCTCCCTGAAGGGCTCCTACGAGCAGTACTTC. This chain connects TRBV27 to TRBJ2-7; D is unclear. Deletions cut 8 bases from V and 0 bases from J, with 11 bases between. This CDR3 has 13 amino acids. Germline V gene lookup returns CDR1 MNHEY and CDR2 SMNVEV (reference sequence).

In DNA, the CDR3 is TGCGCCAGAGTTATAAAGCGGGGGGCCACAAGCACAGATACGCAGTATTTT. Protein product: CARVIKRGATSTDTQYF. The V call is TRBV5-1, the J call TRBJ2-3; 9 nucleotides align to TRBD2. V dropped 8 bases and J dropped 0; count of bases not matched to a gene: 13. The CDR3 has 17 amino acids. Germline V gene sequence: CDR1 SGHRS, CDR2 YFSETQ.

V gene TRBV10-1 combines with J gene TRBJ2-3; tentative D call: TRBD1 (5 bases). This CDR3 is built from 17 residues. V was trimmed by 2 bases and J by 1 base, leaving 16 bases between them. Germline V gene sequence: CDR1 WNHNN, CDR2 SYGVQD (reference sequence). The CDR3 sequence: CASSEVDMARGTDTQYF. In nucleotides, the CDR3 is TGCGCCAGCAGTGAGGTGGACATGGCTCGCGGCACAGATACGCAGTATTTT.

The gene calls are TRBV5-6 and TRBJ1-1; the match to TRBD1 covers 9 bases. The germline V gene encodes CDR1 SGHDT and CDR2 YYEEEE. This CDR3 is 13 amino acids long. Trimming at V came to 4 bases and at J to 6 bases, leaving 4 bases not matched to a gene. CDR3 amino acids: CASSQDRGPEAFF. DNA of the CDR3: TGTGCCAGCAGCCAGGACAGGGGACCTGAAGCTTTCTTT.

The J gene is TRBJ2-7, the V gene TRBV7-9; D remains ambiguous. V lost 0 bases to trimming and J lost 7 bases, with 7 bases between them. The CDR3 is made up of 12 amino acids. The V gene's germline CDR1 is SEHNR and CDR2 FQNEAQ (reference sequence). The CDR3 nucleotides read TGTGCCAGCAGCTTAGCGGTGGAGGAGCAGTACTTC. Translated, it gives CASSLAVEEQYF.

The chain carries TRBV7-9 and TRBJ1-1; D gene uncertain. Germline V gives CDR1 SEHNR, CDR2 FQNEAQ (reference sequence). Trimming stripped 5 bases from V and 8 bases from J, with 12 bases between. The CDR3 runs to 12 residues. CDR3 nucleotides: TGTGCCAGCAGCAAAGCGGCAGTAGAAGCTTTCTTT. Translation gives CASSKAAVEAFF.